One T cell receptor beta chain is described in this entry. Its matching antigen is unknown. This specimen comes from a study of T-cell memory formation after mild COVID-19. Study-level findings and limits: Whether second-wave clones peaking at day 37 were SARS-CoV-2 specific went unconfirmed.

TCRdb analysed the 5' RACE reads with MiXCR anew, one entry per CDR3 protein. In the table there are about half a million distinct CDR3 sequences, around a sixth of which are singletons. The TCR was taken from an adult woman who had mild COVID-19 (a few samples of this study predate the infection). Cell type and time point are not known. Sequencing was performed on PBMCs or a T cell subset sorted from them (not recorded which).

The CDR3 coding sequence is TGTGCCAGCAGCTTCCGGGACAGGGGGCCGAATGAGCAGTTCTTC. Amino acids: CASSFRDRGPNEQFF. This rearrangement joins TRBV5-6 to TRBJ2-1; 12 nucleotides line up with TRBD1. V was clipped by 2 bases and J by 7 bases; unmatched bases: 4. CDR1 is SGHDT, CDR2 YYEEEE, per germline. CDR3 length equals 15 residues.